The present TCR beta chain was sequenced within a study of cytomegalovirus exposure and HLA in healthy donors. Overall study results and limits: Associated with cytomegalovirus, according to the listing, were around 160 TCR beta chains.

About this clone: Its antigen is as yet unknown.

V was trimmed by 7 bases and J by 1 base, leaving 6 bases between them. The CDR3 runs to 12 residues. CDR1 and CDR2 from the germline V gene are PRHDT and FYEKMQ (reference sequence). A multiplex PCR was run with 60 Vbeta primers and 13 Jbeta primers. Libraries were prepared by immunoSEQ multiplex PCR; TCRdb keeps only in-frame clonotypes and omits some of them. The table records 65,000 to 100,000 clones, roughly 75% of them present only once. The receptor was derived from a man aged 35-49 years in good health and CMV-seronegative. Input material: PBMCs. The genes are TRBV13 and TRBJ2-3; tentative D call: TRBD1 (6 bases). Here the CDR3 DNA reads TGTGCCAGCAACAGGGGCACAGATACGCAGTATTTT. Protein sequence: CASNRGTDTQYF. Using reference TRBV13 and TRBJ2-3 for the parts outside the CDR3, the full variable domain is AAGVIQSPRHLIKEKRETATLKCYPIPRHDTVYWYQQGPGQDPQFLISFYEKMQSDKGSIPDRFSAQQFSDYHSELNMSSLELGDSALYFCASNRGTDTQYFGPGTRLTVL.